The subject of this entry is one T cell receptor (beta chain). Its target is unknown. Using immunoSEQ multiplex PCR, the repertoire was profiled, and TCRdb retains in-frame clones only, with some absent. This table holds more than 95,000 clones, roughly 90% found once. The CDR3 totals 15 residues. The V segment lost 6 bases and the J segment 0 bases; nucleotides outside the gene matches: 5. The germline CDR1 and CDR2 sequences are SGHAT and FQNNGV. The sample originates from a study of graft-versus-host responses after intestinal transplantation. Study summary: The study gave all recipients anti-thymocyte globulin induction, then tacrolimus and steroids for about 3 years.

This sample comprised unstimulated CD4+ T cells sorted from spleen or lymph node cells, obtained before intestinal transplant. V and J are TRBV11-2 and TRBJ2-4; the match to TRBD1 covers 7 bases. The receptor's source is a human donor who received an intestinal transplant. The CDR3 region has the DNA TGTGCCAGCAGTTTACAGGGGTTAGCCAAAAACATTCAGTACTTC. Protein: CASSLQGLAKNIQYF.